The next 19 T cell receptor beta chains were all read from a single sample in a study of OX40 agonist ivuxolimab in advanced cancers. Method: immunoSEQ multiplex PCR; TCRdb's copy keeps in-frame clones and lacks some. The sample lists 22,000 or so clones; 65% to 90% were seen once. The material sequenced was CD4+ or CD8+ T cells sorted from blood, taken in a trial of the OX40 agonist ivuxolimab. The source of these receptors is an adult with an advanced solid tumor such as melanoma, head and neck, liver or kidney cancer.

V gene TRBV4-2 combines with J gene TRBJ1-4; 7 bases are a match to TRBD1. The ends lost 5 bases at V and 3 bases at J; junction bases unmatched: 6. The CDR3 has 15 amino acids. From germline, CDR1 is LGHNA and CDR2 YNFKEQ. The CDR3 sequence is CASSSDRASNEKLFF. The DNA for the CDR3 is TGTGCCAGCAGCTCCGACAGGGCATCTAATGAAAAACTGTTTTTT.

The chain links TRBV7-3 to TRBJ2-2; 11 bases map to TRBD2. This CDR3 has 16 residues. With 3 bases clipped from V and 4 bases from J, the junction kept 4 bases outside the gene matches. The germline gives CDR1 SGHTA, CDR2 FQGTGA. The CDR3 region has the DNA TGTGCCAGCAGCTTTAATAGCGGGAGGGGCACCGGGGAGCTGTTTTTT. Its protein is CASSFNSGRGTGELFF. Full variable domain (missing parts from reference TRBV7-3 and TRBJ2-2): GAGVSQTPSNKVTEKGKYVELRCDPISGHTALYWYRQSLGQGPEFLIYFQGTGAADDSGLPNDRFFAVRPEGSVSTLKIQRTERGDSAVYLCASSFNSGRGTGELFFGEGSRLTVL.

This clone has more than one count but fewer than ten. This CDR3 is CASSYSDDHERQPQHF. Here the CDR3 DNA reads TGTGCCAGCAGTTACTCTGACGACCACGAGAGGCAGCCCCAGCATTTT. V and J are TRBV6-7 and TRBJ1-5; D ambiguous. TRBV6-7 is known as an ORF, though its function is uncertain. Trimming removed 0 bases at V and 7 bases at J, with 16 bases between. The CDR3 is 16 amino acids.

As concerns this clone: Other DNA sequences within the sample encode an identical CDR3. The rearrangement links TRBV28 to TRBJ2-6; 7 nucleotides line up with TRBD2. V shed 5 bases and J 0 bases; nucleotides not matched to a gene: 10. Germline loops: CDR1 MDHEN, CDR2 SYDVKM. The CDR3 is made up of 18 amino acids. This CDR3 is CASSPAGRALSGANVLTF. In DNA, the CDR3 is TGTGCCAGCAGTCCAGCGGGACGAGCGCTCTCTGGGGCCAACGTCCTGACTTTC.

The rearrangement uses TRBV28 and TRBJ1-6; D not resolved. This CDR3 has 14 amino acids. The V and J ends lost 7 bases and 7 bases respectively, with 14 bases between them. Per germline, CDR1 MDHEN and CDR2 SYDVKM. The CDR3 loop reads CASIEGGQNSPLHF. CDR3 in DNA: TGTGCCAGCATTGAGGGAGGGCAAAATTCACCCCTCCACTTT.

In its sample, this clone was seen once. J is TRBJ1-5 and V is TRBV14, with D perhaps matching TRBD1 (6 bases). Germline assignment: CDR1 SGHDN and CDR2 FVKESK. Trimming took 4 bases from V and 10 from J, leaving 23 bases between them. The CDR3 totals 16 residues. CDR3 region: CASSPHTGLPCRPQHF. The CDR3 nucleotides read TGTGCCAGCAGCCCCCACACAGGGCTGCCCTGCCGTCCCCAGCATTTT. The whole variable domain, remainder taken from reference TRBV14 and TRBJ1-5, is EAGVTQFPSHSVIEKGQTVTLRCDPISGHDNLYWYRRVMGKEIKFLLHFVKESKQDESGMPNNRFLAERTGGTYSTLKVQPAELEDSGVYFCASSPHTGLPCRPQHFGDGTRLSIL.

This clone was counted a single time. This chain links TRBV2 with TRBJ2-2; 11 positions match TRBD2. Trimming took 4 bases from V and 6 from J; bases not matched to a gene: 4. The CDR3 contains 15 residues. Germline V gene lookup returns CDR1 SNHLY and CDR2 FYNNEI. The CDR3 loop is CASSVDSGGAGELFF. The CDR3 DNA follows: TGTGCCAGCAGTGTGGATAGCGGGGGGGCCGGGGAGCTGTTTTTT. Combining the CDR3 with reference TRBV2 and TRBJ2-2 gives the whole variable domain EPEVTQTPSHQVTQMGQEVILRCVPISNHLYFYWYRQILGQKVEFLVSFYNNEISEKSEIFDDQFSVERPDGSNFTLKIRSTKLEDSAMYFCASSVDSGGAGELFFGEGSRLTVL.

This clone rates as medium-sized. The chain is built from TRBV5-4 and TRBJ1-1, with unresolved D. CDR1 SGHNT and CDR2 YYREEE come from the germline V gene (reference sequence). This CDR3 comprises 13 residues. The V end was cut by 4 bases, the J end by 1 base, with 8 bases between. The CDR3 DNA reads as TGTGCCAGCAGCCGGGTGGAGAACACTGAAGCTTTCTTT. Translating it yields CASSRVENTEAFF.

V and J are TRBV15 and TRBJ1-2; 10 bases are shared with TRBD1. Per the germline V gene, CDR1 is LNHNV and CDR2 is YYDKDF (reference sequence). The CDR3 runs 17 residues. The junction had 5 bases not matched to a gene; V was cut back by 1 base and J by 0 bases. The CDR3 sequence: CATSRGVGTGANYGYTF. The CDR3 nucleotides are TGTGCCACCAGCAGAGGGGTTGGGACAGGGGCTAACTATGGCTACACCTTC.

CDR3 sequence (DNA): TGTGCCAGCAGTGGGCTGCGGGGGGTCCTATCGTACGAGCAGTACTTC. Residues: CASSGLRGVLSYEQYF. The rearrangement links TRBV2 to TRBJ2-7, with TRBD2 identical over 8 bases. V shed 4 bases and J 4 bases; nucleotides not matched to a gene: 12. The germline V gene encodes CDR1 SNHLY and CDR2 FYNNEI. The CDR3 is 16 residues long. The full variable domain, rest sourced from reference TRBV2 and TRBJ2-7, is EPEVTQTPSHQVTQMGQEVILRCVPISNHLYFYWYRQILGQKVEFLVSFYNNEISEKSEIFDDQFSVERPDGSNFTLKIRSTKLEDSAMYFCASSGLRGVLSYEQYFGPGTRLTVT.

The table lists this clone with a few counts. The genes are TRBV28 and TRBJ1-5; a possible D gene is TRBD1 (6 bases). Between the trimmed V and J ends, which lost 7 bases and 7 bases, there was a span of 20 bases. This CDR3 region has 15 residues. Germline V gives CDR1 MDHEN, CDR2 SYDVKM. CDR3 residues: CASTRGPLSGQPQHF. Here the CDR3 DNA reads TGTGCCAGCACCAGGGGACCTTTGTCCGGGCAGCCCCAGCATTTT.

This clone was seen only once. This sequence joins TRBV6-1 and TRBJ2-7; D is ambiguous. Germline V gene data show CDR1 as MNHNS and CDR2 as SASEGT. Between the trimmed V and J ends, which lost 7 bases and 2 bases, there was a span of 12 bases. The CDR3 is 13 amino acids. CDR3 amino acids: CASTAGPPYEQYF. CDR3 sequence (DNA): TGTGCCAGCACGGCAGGACCCCCCTACGAGCAGTACTTC.

The J gene is TRBJ2-1, the V gene TRBV19, with D unresolved. V was pared by 11 bases and J by 8 bases, with 16 bases between. Germline V lookup: CDR1 LNHDA, CDR2 SQIVND (reference sequence). The CDR3 sequence is 12 residues long. The CDR3 loop is CAVQGSFHEQFF. DNA for the CDR3: TGTGCCGTACAAGGATCCTTCCATGAGCAGTTCTTC.

The chain recombines TRBV6-4 with TRBJ2-7, with D tentatively TRBD1 (5 bases). The V gene's germline CDR1 is MRHNA and CDR2 SNTAGT. The ends were cut back, 3 bases at V and 3 bases at J, with 15 bases in the middle. The CDR3 is 15 residues long. The CDR3 sequence is CASSERSGLGYEQYF. As DNA, the CDR3 is TGTGCCAGCAGTGAAAGATCAGGGTTGGGCTACGAGCAGTACTTC.

The chain links TRBV4-1 to TRBJ2-4; 10 bases agree with TRBD1. The CDR3 spans 17 residues. The trim removed 4 bases at V and 1 base at J, leaving 7 bases unmatched. Germline CDR1 MGHRA, CDR2 YSYEKL. The CDR3 is CASSRIGTGEAKNIQYF. The CDR3 nucleotides are TGCGCCAGCAGCCGGATCGGGACAGGGGAGGCCAAAAACATTCAGTACTTC.

V gene TRBV11-1 combines with J gene TRBJ2-1, with 7 nucleotides matching TRBD1. This CDR3 spans 17 amino acids. V lost 2 bases and J lost 7; bases outside the gene matches: 14. Looked up from germline, CDR1 is SGHAT and CDR2 is FQDESV (reference sequence). CDR3 coding DNA: TGTGCCAGCAGCTTAAGGAGACAGGGCCTACTGTTGAATGAGCAGTTCTTC. It is translated as CASSLRRQGLLLNEQFF.

The rearrangement links TRBV5-1 to TRBJ2-3; D is ambiguous. This CDR3 comprises 13 residues. The germline V gene encodes CDR1 SGHRS and CDR2 YFSETQ. V lost 2 bases, J lost 5 bases, and 9 bases lay in between. The CDR3 DNA reads as TGCGCCAGCAGCTTAGGGTGGGGAGATACGCAGTATTTT. It yields the protein CASSLGWGDTQYF.

This rearrangement joins TRBV4-1 to TRBJ1-1; possible D gene TRBD1, 5 bases. The length of the CDR3 is 15 residues. V lost 3 bases and J 6 bases, leaving 17 bases between the germline ends. Germline assignment: CDR1 MGHRA and CDR2 YSYEKL. This chain's CDR3 is CASSQDDRGEPEAFF. The CDR3 DNA is TGCGCCAGCAGCCAGGACGACAGAGGAGAGCCTGAAGCTTTCTTT.

The rearrangement links TRBV7-2 to TRBJ2-1; the D gene is possibly TRBD1 (6 bases). V was pared by 5 bases and J by 7 bases, with 15 bases between. Looked up from germline, CDR1 is SGHTA and CDR2 is FQGNSA. There are 14 residues in the CDR3. In DNA, the CDR3 is TGTGCCAGCAGCAAATCTGGACAGCAAAATGAGCAGTTCTTC. This translates into CASSKSGQQNEQFF.